This T cell receptor (beta chain) was obtained from a study of shared clonotypes between healthy human individuals (dated by TCRdb to the early 2020s). Regarding the study in general: The cohort comprised two women and three men aged 18 to 49 years. To increase sequencing depth and limit assay-specific biases, different laboratories used diverse techniques to prepare libraries and sequence TCR repertoires. For each donor, CD4 naive and CD4 memory were each given three plates, CD8 naive was given two plates, and CD8 memory was given one plate. Between about 0.94 and 10 billion PBMCs per donor were obtained by leukapheresis. The study deeply sequenced blood TCR repertoires of five healthy adults to estimate repertoire size and the extent of clonotype sharing between individuals.

The donors were healthy, HIV-negative adults who had no recently reported acute infections or vaccinations. All donors were Caucasian adults living in Nashville, Tennessee, USA. CD4+ T cells were enriched by magnetic negative selection; naive cells were then positively selected on CD45RA, and the negative fraction formed the memory subset. Blood was obtained by leukapheresis, after which PBMCs were separated by Ficoll-Histopaque density gradient centrifugation and cryopreserved in liquid nitrogen vapor phase. Analytical flow cytometry was used to check the purity and quantity of every magnetically sorted T cell population. Each sorted fraction had its genomic DNA isolated and then quantified by UV absorbance on a Nanodrop 2000c. TCR CDR3 regions were amplified from genomic DNA by multiplex PCR using the deep immunoSEQ assay. Genomic DNA extracted from each cell subset was distributed evenly over all wells of several immunoSEQ 96-well plates, and each plate served as one replicate. For sorted subsets, approximately 190 ng of genomic DNA, equivalent to around 30,000 T cell genomes, went into each replicate PCR. The purified libraries were quantified using a Qubit 3.0 fluorometer, sized with a Bioanalyzer 2100, and then quantified again using the KAPA Library Quantification kit. Each immunoSEQ 96-well plate was sequenced on its own single-read 150-cycle Illumina NextSeq 550 flow cell. Regarding the original processing steps: The immunoSEQ output contained only junctional sequences without quality scores, so filtering could not match that applied to full-length reads. Sequences were annotated with PyIR, a Python wrapper for IgBLAST v1.9, using IMGT germline references to assign V/J genes and CDR3. Reads were filtered out if the reads had weak V/J assignments (E-value above 1e-6), no CDR3, stop codons, out-of-frame junctions, or ambiguous translated residues. V3J clonotypes were defined by identical inferred V gene, J gene, and CDR3 amino acid sequence. To compute the percentage overlap between repertoires, the number of shared unique clonotypes was divided by the size of the smaller repertoire. RTK rarefaction, the Chao1 estimator, and Recon v2.1 estimates of unobserved clonotypes were used to assess repertoire richness. OLGA was used to compute generation probabilities for all TCRbeta clonotypes that the gDNA method yielded from four donors. TCRdb provides this immuneACCESS table in a form limited to in-frame rearrangements. Some clones are lacking; in checked studies, under half of them reflect an unresolved V gene, and why the rest are absent is not known. That table furnishes V, J and clone size, whereas the DNA furnished D and trimming. This sample has over 1.4 million clones in its table, and roughly 96% of those were observed once. The top ten clonotypes cover roughly 1.2% of the sample.

This clone showed up just once. Its antigen is not yet known. One base away there is no much larger clone; base qualities are not given. The CDR3 spans 14 residues, from the cysteine through the phenylalanine. Only the CDR3 DNA stays, 42 bases, in frame from base 1. CDR1 and CDR2, per the germline V gene, are MNHEY and SVGAGI. Relative to germline, V is 0 bases shorter and J is 4 bases shorter, with 9 bases between their ends. Here is what the overall study found, with its caveats: Estimated clonotype richness was generally larger for naive than for memory subsets. Sampling was restricted to blood, and TCR repertoires in tissue are likely to differ from TCR repertoires in blood. Compared with non-shared clonotypes, clonotypes shared by all four sorted-subset donors had higher generation probabilities. Pairwise subsampling indicated that sequencing depth was expected to affect the degree of clonotype sharing among donors. When a few donors were compared, the shared fraction of clonotypes was 5% to 6.5% for naive CD4, around 3.5% for naive CD8, 2.3% for memory CD4, and less than 0.45% for memory CD8. Because the study included only a small number of donors, the genetic and exposure-history diversity represented was limited. Even with the large sequencing depth, rarefaction of the sorted-subset datasets indicated that sequencing was incomplete.

Material: naive CD4+ T cells sorted from blood. This sample's cell subset or site label indicates: CD45RA+ positively selected. Rearrangement joined TRBV6-5 to TRBJ1-2; the D gene is perhaps TRBD1, on 5 matching bases. The sequence was obtained from a man under 40 in good health. At the DNA level, the sequence is TGTGCCAGCAGTTACTCAGGGGTCGCCTATGGCTACACCTTC. This codes for CASSYSGVAYGYTF.